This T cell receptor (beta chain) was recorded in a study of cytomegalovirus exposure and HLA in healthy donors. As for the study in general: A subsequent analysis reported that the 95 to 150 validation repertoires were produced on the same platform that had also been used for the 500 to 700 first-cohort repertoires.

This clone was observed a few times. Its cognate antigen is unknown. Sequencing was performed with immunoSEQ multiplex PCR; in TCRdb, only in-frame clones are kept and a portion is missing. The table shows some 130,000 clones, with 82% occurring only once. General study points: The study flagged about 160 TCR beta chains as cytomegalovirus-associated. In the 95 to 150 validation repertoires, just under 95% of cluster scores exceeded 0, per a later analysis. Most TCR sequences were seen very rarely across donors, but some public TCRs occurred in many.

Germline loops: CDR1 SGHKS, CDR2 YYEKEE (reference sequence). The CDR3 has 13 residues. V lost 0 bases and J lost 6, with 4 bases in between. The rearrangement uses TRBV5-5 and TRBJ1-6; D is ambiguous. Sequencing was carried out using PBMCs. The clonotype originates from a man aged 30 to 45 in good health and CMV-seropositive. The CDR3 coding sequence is TGTGCCAGCAGCTTGGCACTTAATTCACCCCTCCACTTT. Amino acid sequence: CASSLALNSPLHF.